A selection of T cell receptor beta chains follows, all from one sample in a study of blood T cell repertoires in COVID-19. Repertoires were generated with immunoSEQ multiplex PCR, while TCRdb's copy carries only in-frame clones and drops some. This sample has approximately 240,000 clones; just under 85% occur once, and the top ten carry approximately 1.2%. The sequenced sample was PBMCs or T cells enriched from blood (not recorded which). These receptor sequences come from a woman aged 40 to 49 with acute COVID-19. CDR3s include the opening cysteine and the closing phenylalanine or tryptophan. D genes are given only for firm matches. Size tells how often a clone was seen (once, few, many) or the class of an expanded clone, and some rows leave it out.

v_gene: TRBV30; j_gene: TRBJ2-1; d_gene: NA; abundance: NA; CDR3aa: CAWSPGLPHNEQFF; CDR3nt: TGTGCCTGGAGTCCGGGACTTCCGCACAATGAGCAGTTCTTC
v_gene: TRBV6-1; j_gene: TRBJ1-1; d_gene: NA; abundance: NA; CDR3aa: CASRAGLVTEAFF; CDR3nt: TGTGCCAGCAGGGCAGGGTTGGTTACTGAAGCTTTCTTT
v_gene: TRBV5-1; j_gene: TRBJ2-7; d_gene: NA; abundance: NA; CDR3aa: CASSFGRGAGRYEQYF; CDR3nt: TGCGCCAGCAGCTTCGGCAGGGGGGCAGGGCGCTACGAGCAGTACTTC
v_gene: TRBV5-1; j_gene: TRBJ1-1; d_gene: NA; abundance: NA; CDR3aa: CASSLGVGRNTEAFF; CDR3nt: TGCGCCAGCAGCTTGGGGGTCGGGAGGAACACTGAAGCTTTCTTT
v_gene: TRBV2; j_gene: TRBJ1-2; d_gene: NA; abundance: NA; CDR3aa: CASRNTPMDGYTF; CDR3nt: TGTGCCAGCCGAAACACCCCAATGGATGGCTACACCTTC
v_gene: TRBV14; j_gene: TRBJ1-1; d_gene: TRBD1; abundance: many; CDR3aa: CASSRLRDRGDTEAFF; CDR3nt: TGTGCCAGCAGCCGATTACGGGACAGGGGGGACACTGAAGCTTTCTTT
v_gene: TRBV4-2; j_gene: TRBJ1-2; d_gene: NA; abundance: NA; CDR3aa: CASSQGASYTF; CDR3nt: TGTGCCAGCAGCCAAGGGGCCTCCTACACCTTC
v_gene: TRBV3-1/TRBV3-2; j_gene: TRBJ1-2; d_gene: TRBD1; abundance: NA; CDR3aa: CASSPTGGYGYTF; CDR3nt: TGTGCCAGCAGCCCAACAGGGGGCTATGGCTACACCTTC
v_gene: TRBV24-1; j_gene: TRBJ1-1; d_gene: NA; abundance: NA; CDR3aa: CATSDLFTGEAFF; CDR3nt: TGTGCCACCAGTGATTTGTTTACAGGTGAAGCTTTCTTT
v_gene: TRBV7-3; j_gene: TRBJ2-5; d_gene: NA; abundance: NA; CDR3aa: CASSLRVPETQYF; CDR3nt: TGTGCCAGCAGCTTACGAGTCCCAGAGACCCAGTACTTC
v_gene: TRBV9; j_gene: TRBJ2-1; d_gene: NA; abundance: few; CDR3aa: CASSALRGSYNEQFF; CDR3nt: TGTGCCAGCAGCGCGCTACGGGGGTCCTACAATGAGCAGTTCTTC
v_gene: TRBV12-3/TRBV12-4; j_gene: TRBJ2-7; d_gene: NA; abundance: NA; CDR3aa: CASSYRDDEQYF; CDR3nt: TGTGCCAGCAGCTACAGGGATGACGAGCAGTACTTC
v_gene: TRBV12-3/TRBV12-4; j_gene: TRBJ2-1; d_gene: NA; abundance: NA; CDR3aa: CASRKPTVNEQFF; CDR3nt: TGTGCCAGCAGGAAGCCGACAGTTAATGAGCAGTTCTTC
v_gene: TRBV7-2; j_gene: TRBJ2-1; d_gene: NA; abundance: NA; CDR3aa: CASSLGLINNEQFF; CDR3nt: TGTGCCAGCAGCTTAGGGCTGATTAACAATGAGCAGTTCTTC
v_gene: TRBV5-4; j_gene: TRBJ2-7; d_gene: TRBD2; abundance: few; CDR3aa: CASSFGEGLIYEQYF; CDR3nt: TGTGCCAGCAGCTTTGGGGAGGGCCTTATCTACGAGCAGTACTTC
v_gene: TRBV3-1/TRBV3-2; j_gene: TRBJ2-1; d_gene: TRBD2; abundance: NA; CDR3aa: CASSQLKTSGRRRGYNEQFF; CDR3nt: TGTGCCAGCAGCCAATTAAAGACTAGCGGGAGACGTCGGGGGTACAATGAGCAGTTCTTC
v_gene: TRBV12-3/TRBV12-4; j_gene: TRBJ1-2; d_gene: NA; abundance: few; CDR3aa: CASSGGSLGYTF; CDR3nt: TGTGCCAGCAGCGGAGGGTCCTTGGGCTACACCTTC